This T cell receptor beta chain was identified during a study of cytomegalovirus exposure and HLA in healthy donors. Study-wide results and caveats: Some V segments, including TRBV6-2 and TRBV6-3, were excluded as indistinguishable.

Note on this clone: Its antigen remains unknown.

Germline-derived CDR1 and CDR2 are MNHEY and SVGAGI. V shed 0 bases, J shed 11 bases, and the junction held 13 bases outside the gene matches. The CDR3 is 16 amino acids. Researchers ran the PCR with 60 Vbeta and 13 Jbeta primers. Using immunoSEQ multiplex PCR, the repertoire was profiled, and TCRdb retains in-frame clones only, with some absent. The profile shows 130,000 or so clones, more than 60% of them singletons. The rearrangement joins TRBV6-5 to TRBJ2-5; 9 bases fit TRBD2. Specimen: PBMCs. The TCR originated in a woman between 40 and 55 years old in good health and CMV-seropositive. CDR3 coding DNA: TGTGCCAGCAGTTACTCGCGTCTAGCGGGGTCCGGGGAGCAGTACTTC. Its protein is CASSYSRLAGSGEQYF.